This TCR beta chain appears in the sequencing data of a study of cytomegalovirus exposure and HLA in healthy donors. In regard to this clone: What it binds is unknown. One junction end does not reproduce the germline sequence, and a read error may be involved.

Study results and limitations: Most TCRs appeared rarely, but some public TCRs recurred in many donors. The authors enumerated over 150 TCR beta chains as linked to cytomegalovirus.

This cohort consisted of healthy bone marrow donors. The PCR used 60 Vbeta and 13 Jbeta primers. Clones were sequenced by immunoSEQ multiplex PCR, and TCRdb holds only the in-frame ones, with some missing. Of some 150,000 clones listed, roughly 75% are singletons. The CDR3 has 15 amino acids. Germline CDR1 MNHNS, CDR2 SASEGT. The source is a man between 25 and 39 years old in good health and CMV-seronegative. V and J are TRBV6-1 and TRBJ1-5; D call uncertain. The specimen was PBMCs. CDR3 loop: CASSARTAGEMGSLF. The CDR3 DNA is TGTGCCAGCAGTGCCCGGACTGCTGGGGAAATGGGAAGTCTTTTT.